This T cell receptor (beta chain) was documented in a study of spatial heterogeneity in lung cancer. Turning to the study itself: A consistent excess of beta-chain over alpha-chain sequences was detected.

Indicated time point: sample taken at primary tumor resection. Patients with untreated early-stage non-small cell lung cancer, numbering 72, were the donors. The sequenced material consisted of unsorted whole RNA from tumor, nontumor lung or frozen PBMC. V was clipped by 4 bases and J by 8 bases, with 14 bases between them. CDR1 is LNHDA, CDR2 SQIVND, per germline (reference sequence). The CDR3 has 13 residues. Notes on the study in general: At tumor resection, ubiquitous expanded TCRs were detected in blood more often than later.

TCRdb processed the 5' RACE reads anew with MiXCR; each CDR3 protein has one entry. The profile shows some 78,000 distinct CDR3 sequences, 8% of them singletons. Ten or more counts support this clonotype. What it binds is not known. The chain recombines TRBV19 with TRBJ1-2; D remains ambiguous. The TCR originated in a male donor with early-stage non-small cell lung cancer. Sequenced here: PBMCs, sampled at surgery. The DNA of the CDR3 is TGTGCCAGTAGTACTGCCGAAACGGGAGGCTACACCTTC. It translates to CASSTAETGGYTF.